The present T cell receptor beta chain was sequenced within a study of T cell repertoires in cytomegalovirus infection. At the level of the study: Public TCR beta signature analysis indicated the presence of both CMV infection and matching HLA type.

The study's findings and limits: CMV carriers having the relevant HLA were flagged by cumulative public TCR beta family frequency.

Germline CDR1 reads SGHTA; CDR2 reads FQGNSA. The J segment lost 2 bases and the V segment lost 3 bases, leaving 3 bases of the junction unmatched. This CDR3 has 15 residues. TCRdb re-called the reads with MiXCR, one entry per CDR3 protein. The sample includes about 330,000 distinct CDR3 sequences, 9.5% of them seen just once. There are many counts of this clonotype. What it recognizes is unknown. This sequence joins TRBV7-2 and TRBJ1-2, with 10 bases matching TRBD1. The sequence came from a human donor in good health (CMV status not recorded). Some clones in this sample may be carry-over from other donors' samples. The sequencing sample was made of PBMCs. The CDR3 loop is CASSLGQGINYGYTF. The CDR3 coding sequence is TGTGCCAGCAGCTTGGGACAGGGGATCAACTATGGCTACACCTTC.